These 29 T cell receptor beta chains came from one sample sequenced in a study of blood T cell repertoires in COVID-19. The method was immunoSEQ multiplex PCR; TCRdb's version includes in-frame clones alone and lacks a portion of them. Of about 120,000 clones listed, roughly nine tenths are singletons. The sequenced sample was peripheral blood. All receptors come from a man aged 70-80 years who had recovered from COVID-19.

The rearrangement links TRBV28 to TRBJ2-6; 9 bases are shared with TRBD1. The CDR3 covers 18 residues. The V and J ends lost 6 bases and 1 base, in that order; junction bases with no gene match: 10. CDR1 and CDR2 (germline): MDHEN, SYDVKM. CDR3 in DNA: TGTGCCAGCAGGGGACCGGGACAGGGTACTTCTGGGGCCAACGTCCTGACTTTC. This gives the protein CASRGPGQGTSGANVLTF.

The rearrangement links TRBV10-3 to TRBJ1-1; TRBD1 agrees at 7 bases. This CDR3 is 13 amino acids long. Losses at the gene ends were 6 bases for V and 0 bases for J; bases not matched to a gene: 1. Per germline, CDR1 ENHRY and CDR2 SYGVKD. CDR3 amino acids: CAIRGTVNTEAFF. In nucleotides, the CDR3 is TGTGCCATCAGGGGGACAGTGAACACTGAAGCTTTCTTT.

This clone is a singleton in its sample. V and J are TRBV12-3 or TRBV12-4 and TRBJ1-2, with no clear D. Trimming took off 5 bases at V and 11 bases at J, with 15 bases between the two ends. This CDR3 is built from 12 residues. This chain's CDR3 is CASSDRPLGYTF. In DNA, the CDR3 is TGTGCCAGCAGTGATCGACCCCTCGGGTACACCTTC.

With regard to this clone: Other DNA sequences in this specimen translate into the identical CDR3. The V and J genes are TRBV18 and TRBJ2-1; 8 bases agree with TRBD1. V dropped 6 bases and J dropped 0; count of bases not matched to a gene: 4. CDR3 length: 15 residues. The germline gives CDR1 KGHSH, CDR2 LQKENI. CDR3 sequence (DNA): TGTGCCAGCTCGCCCGGGACAGGCTCCTACAATGAGCAGTTCTTC. Its protein is CASSPGTGSYNEQFF.

The chain uses TRBV29-1 and TRBJ2-2; 9 nucleotides agree with TRBD1. In germline, CDR1 is SQVTM, CDR2 ANQGSEA. The CDR3 is 13 residues long. Unmatched junction bases numbered 2, after V lost 4 bases and J lost 5 bases. CDR3 in amino acids: CSVAGTGTGELFF. CDR3 in DNA: TGCAGCGTTGCCGGGACAGGGACCGGGGAGCTGTTTTTT.

J is TRBJ2-3 and V is TRBV9; 7 bases are shared with TRBD1. Germline-derived CDR1 and CDR2 are SGDLS and YYNGEE. J gave up 2 bases and V 0 bases, and 9 bases lay outside the gene matches. The CDR3 consists of 17 residues. In DNA, the CDR3 is TGTGCCAGCAGCGTAGAGGCAGGGGGAATATTCACAGATACGCAGTATTTT. This codes for CASSVEAGGIFTDTQYF. The full variable domain, its missing parts supplied by reference TRBV9 and TRBJ2-3, is DSGVTQTPKHLITATGQRVTLRCSPRSGDLSVYWYQQSLDQGLQFLIQYYNGEERAKGNILERFSAQQFPDLHSELNLSSLELGDSALYFCASSVEAGGIFTDTQYFGPGTRLTVL.

V gene TRBV5-1 combines with J gene TRBJ2-3; 15 bases map to TRBD2. Germline V lookup: CDR1 SGHRS, CDR2 YFSETQ. This CDR3 has 18 amino acids. V gave up 2 bases and J gave up 2 bases; unmatched junction bases: 6. In nucleotides, the CDR3 is TGCGCCAGCAGCTTTGGACTAGCGGGGGGGTATTACACAGATACGCAGTATTTT. Amino acids: CASSFGLAGGYYTDTQYF.

The chain has TRBV29-1 and TRBJ2-1, with 14 positions matching TRBD2. After removal of 4 bases from V and 7 bases from J, the junction contained 9 bases not matched to a gene. Germline loops: CDR1 SQVTM, CDR2 ANQGSEA. The CDR3 covers 16 residues. CDR3 sequence (DNA): TGCAGCGTTGGGGGGGAGGGACTAGCGGGAGAAAATGAGCAGTTCTTC. This translates into CSVGGEGLAGENEQFF.

The chain joins TRBV28 to TRBJ2-3; TRBD2 matches 9 bases. J gave up 4 bases and V 3 bases, and 8 bases lay outside the gene matches. Germline CDR1 MDHEN, CDR2 SYDVKM. CDR3 length: 16 residues. The CDR3 DNA follows: TGTGCCAGCAGTTTTGTGGCGGGAGGGCCATCAGATACGCAGTATTTT. Its translation is CASSFVAGGPSDTQYF. The whole variable domain, filled in from reference TRBV28 and TRBJ2-3, reads DVKVTQSSRYLVKRTGEKVFLECVQDMDHENMFWYRQDPGLGLRLIYFSYDVKMKEKGDIPEGYSVSREKKERFSLILESASTNQTSMYLCASSFVAGGPSDTQYFGPGTRLTVL.

J is TRBJ1-1 and V is TRBV28; D remains ambiguous. The germline CDR1 and CDR2 sequences are MDHEN and SYDVKM. Trimming stripped 7 bases from V and 1 base from J, with 10 bases between. CDR3 length: 13 residues. CDR3: CASKREENTEAFF. The CDR3, as DNA: TGTGCCAGCAAGAGAGAGGAGAACACTGAAGCTTTCTTT.

The gene calls are TRBV12-2 and TRBJ1-2; TRBD1 was called by the table and not checked on the DNA. TRBV12-2 is a listed pseudogene. This CDR3 is 14 amino acids long. DNA for the CDR3: TGTGCAAGTCTCCTAATAAGGGGTAACTATGGCTACACCTTC. Amino acid sequence: CASLLIRGNYGYTF.

The rearrangement uses TRBV27 and TRBJ1-1, with D maybe TRBD1 (6 bases). Trimming left V 6 bases short and J 6 bases short, with 14 bases between. The CDR3 is 13 residues long. CDR1 is MNHEY and CDR2 is SMNVEV in the germline V gene (reference sequence). CDR3 in DNA: TGTGCCAGCAGCCCAGGGGTAGGCGCTGAAGCTTTCTTT. Translating it yields CASSPGVGAEAFF.

The rearrangement uses TRBV9 and TRBJ2-1, with unresolved D. Germline V gene lookup returns CDR1 SGDLS and CDR2 YYNGEE. V lost 4 bases to trimming and J lost 9 bases, with 14 bases between them. This CDR3 region has 13 residues. The CDR3 reads CASSRGSSLEQFF. DNA of the CDR3: TGTGCCAGCAGCCGTGGCTCTTCCCTTGAGCAGTTCTTC.

The rearrangement uses TRBV5-1 and TRBJ2-1; tentatively, D is TRBD2 (5 bases). The length of the CDR3 is 17 residues. The V and J ends lost 4 bases and 8 bases respectively, with 25 bases between them. Germline values: CDR1 SGHRS, CDR2 YFSETQ. The CDR3 sequence is CASSHTSPSNRGHEQFF. In DNA form, the CDR3 reads TGCGCCAGCAGCCATACCAGCCCTAGCAACCGGGGTCATGAGCAGTTCTTC.

The J gene is TRBJ2-1, the V gene TRBV20-1; 12 bases line up with TRBD2. The CDR3 loop spans 15 amino acids. CDR1 and CDR2 from the germline V gene are DFQATT and SNEGSKA (reference sequence). Trimming at V came to 3 bases and at J to 6 bases, leaving 6 bases not matched to a gene. The DNA for the CDR3 is TGCAGTGCTAGTGGTACTAGCGGGGGGCTCAATGAGCAGTTCTTC. As protein: CSASGTSGGLNEQFF.

This clone was picked up one time. This chain uses TRBV5-5 with TRBJ1-1, with D maybe TRBD1 (6 bases). This CDR3 is 14 amino acids long. Germline CDR1 SGHKS, CDR2 YYEKEE (reference sequence). V lost 4 bases and J lost 1, with 11 bases in between. The CDR3 DNA sequence: TGTGCCAGCAGCCAGGACAGTCCGAACACTGAAGCTTTCTTT. This translates into CASSQDSPNTEAFF.

This sequence joins TRBV7-9 and TRBJ2-1; 13 bases agree with TRBD2. V shed 3 bases, J shed 7 bases, and the junction held 6 bases outside the gene matches. This CDR3 is built from 16 residues. Germline loops: CDR1 SEHNR, CDR2 FQNEAQ (reference sequence). The CDR3 sequence: CASSFSTSGGANEQFF. CDR3 DNA: TGTGCCAGCAGCTTTTCAACTAGCGGGGGGGCTAATGAGCAGTTCTTC.

This sequence joins TRBV18 and TRBJ1-5; 9 bases are a match to TRBD1. V dropped 2 bases and J dropped 5; count of bases not matched to a gene: 4. Germline CDR1 reads KGHSH; CDR2 reads LQKENI. This CDR3 contains 15 residues. The CDR3 sequence is CASSPRGTGHQPQHF. CDR3 sequence (DNA): TGTGCCAGCTCACCAAGGGGGACAGGGCATCAGCCCCAGCATTTT. The variable domain in full, with the rest retrieved from reference TRBV18 and TRBJ1-5, is NAGVMQNPRHLVRRRGQEARLRCSPMKGHSHVYWYRQLPEEGLKFMVYLQKENIIDESGMPKERFSAEFPKEGPSILRIQQVVRGDSAAYFCASSPRGTGHQPQHFGDGTRLSIL.

Here the CDR3 DNA reads TGTGCCACCAGTGATCCGAACGGGGGGACAGGTTCTTTGGGCTACACCTTC. The encoded protein is CATSDPNGGTGSLGYTF. The V gene is TRBV24-1, the J gene TRBJ1-2, with 8 positions matching TRBD1. Germline lookup yields CDR1 KGHDR and CDR2 SFDVKD. The CDR3 contains 17 residues. Trimming cost V 3 bases and J 8 bases; bases outside gene matches: 16.

The chain recombines TRBV4-2 with TRBJ2-5; 9 positions match TRBD2. The CDR3 is made up of 13 amino acids. V lost 3 bases, J lost 5 bases, and 1 base stayed unmatched. CDR1 is LGHNA and CDR2 is YNFKEQ in the germline V gene. CDR3 in amino acids: CASSQLAGETQYF. CDR3 DNA sequence: TGTGCCAGCAGCCAGCTAGCGGGGGAGACCCAGTACTTC.

V and J are TRBV29-1 and TRBJ1-1; 7 nucleotides match TRBD1. In germline, CDR1 is SQVTM, CDR2 ANQGSEA. Losses at the gene ends were 4 bases for V and 5 bases for J; bases not matched to a gene: 13. The CDR3 has 15 residues. The CDR3 reads CSVVGGYRGLTEAFF. The CDR3 DNA sequence: TGCAGCGTTGTCGGGGGATACAGGGGTTTGACTGAAGCTTTCTTT.

The CDR3 reads CASSLGLAGTEGETQYF. As DNA, the CDR3 is TGTGCCAGCAGCTTGGGACTAGCGGGGACGGAGGGGGAGACCCAGTACTTC. This chain joins TRBV11-3 and TRBJ2-5, with TRBD2 identical over 13 bases. Trimming removed 3 bases from V and 5 bases from J; junction bases left unmatched: 9. Germline CDR1 and CDR2: SGHNT and YENEEA. This CDR3 contains 17 residues.

The CDR3 DNA follows: TGTGCCAGCAGTTGGGGACAGGGGAACGGCTACACCTTC. Protein product: CASSWGQGNGYTF. The V and J genes are TRBV28 and TRBJ1-2; 10 bases line up with TRBD1. The germline gives CDR1 MDHEN, CDR2 SYDVKM. The CDR3 contains 13 residues. With 4 bases clipped from V and 8 bases from J, the junction kept 4 bases outside the gene matches.

The CDR3 DNA reads as TGCGCCAGCAGCTTGGCTCCGGGACAGGGTTCATTCGGCTCCTACAATGAGCAGTTCTTC. The encoded protein is CASSLAPGQGSFGSYNEQFF. The rearrangement uses TRBV5-1 and TRBJ2-1, with 9 bases identical to TRBD1. Germline CDR1 reads SGHRS; CDR2 reads YFSETQ. V shed 0 bases and J 0 bases; nucleotides not matched to a gene: 13. The CDR3 runs 20 residues.

This rearrangement joins TRBV24-1 to TRBJ2-7; 10 nucleotides align to TRBD2. The CDR3 consists of 17 residues. Trimming cost V 3 bases and J 5 bases; bases outside gene matches: 12. Germline values: CDR1 KGHDR, CDR2 SFDVKD. The CDR3 nucleotides are TGTGCCACCAGTGATGACAGGGGAACTAGCGGGACAAACGAGCAGTACTTC. It translates to CATSDDRGTSGTNEQYF.

This sequence joins TRBV14 and TRBJ2-1, with 7 bases lining up with TRBD1. The CDR3 length is 13 residues. The ends lost 0 bases at V and 7 bases at J; junction bases unmatched: 0. Germline CDR1 and CDR2: SGHDN and FVKESK. The CDR3 nucleotides are TGTGCCAGCAGCCAAGACAGGGGGAATGAGCAGTTCTTC. Translating gives CASSQDRGNEQFF.

The chain combines TRBV28 with TRBJ1-6; perhaps TRBD1 as D (6 bases). This CDR3 comprises 16 residues. Germline V gene sequence: CDR1 MDHEN, CDR2 SYDVKM. V was clipped by 5 bases and J by 9 bases, with 20 bases between them. CDR3 sequence reads: CASSPQQGVDRSPLHF. The CDR3 region has the DNA TGTGCCAGCAGTCCCCAACAGGGAGTAGATCGTTCACCCCTCCACTTT.

The chain uses TRBV5-6 and TRBJ2-1; 10 bases align to TRBD1. The CDR3 extends over 15 amino acids. Germline loops: CDR1 SGHDT, CDR2 YYEEEE. V lost 6 bases, J lost 9 bases, and 12 bases stayed unmatched. The CDR3 loop reads CASTYRQGALIEQFF. The CDR3, as DNA: TGTGCCAGCACCTACAGACAGGGGGCGCTTATTGAGCAGTTCTTC.

This clone was recorded once. This chain connects TRBV7-9 to TRBJ1-3; D is undetermined. Trimming removed 5 bases from V and 6 bases from J, with 8 bases in between. The CDR3 is made up of 12 amino acids. Germline-derived CDR1 and CDR2 are SEHNR and FQNEAQ (reference sequence). The CDR3 DNA is TGTGCCAGCAGCCATAGCGCAAACACCATATATTTT. Translated: CASSHSANTIYF.